This T cell receptor beta chain appears in the sequencing data of a study of blood T cell repertoires in COVID-19. There are 13 residues in the CDR3. Trimming left V 4 bases short and J 3 bases short, with 9 bases between. Per the germline V gene, CDR1 is LNHDA and CDR2 is SQIVND (reference sequence). Sequencing used immunoSEQ multiplex PCR; TCRdb keeps in-frame clones, though not all of them. Of fewer than 150,000 clones detected, about 86% appear once; the ten largest clones hold 4% to 4.5%. The sequenced material came from peripheral blood. The J gene is TRBJ1-2, the V gene TRBV19, with D perhaps TRBD1 (6 bases). The clonotype was recovered from a woman in her thirties or forties with acute or convalescent COVID-19. CDR3 nucleotides: TGTGCCAGTAGTAAACAGGGCGACTATGGCTACACCTTC. Residues: CASSKQGDYGYTF.